Presented here are 3 T cell receptor beta chains from one specimen sequenced in a study of control samples from healthy donors and cancer patients. Clones were read by immunoSEQ multiplex PCR, and TCRdb kept only the in-frame ones, dropping some. The sample contains roughly 86,000 clones, approximately 90% of which appear only once. Source material: blood. The source is a woman younger than 35 in good health.

This clone was found many times. J is TRBJ1-1 and V is TRBV5-4; weak D call: TRBD1 (5 bases). This CDR3 spans 14 amino acids. V lost 2 bases, J lost 3 bases, and 11 bases lay in between. CDR1 is SGHNT and CDR2 is YYREEE in the germline V gene (reference sequence). The CDR3 spells CASSFSQGDTEAFF. DNA for the CDR3: TGTGCCAGCAGCTTTAGCCAAGGGGACACTGAAGCTTTCTTT.

The chain has TRBV19 and TRBJ2-1; the D is unclear. The CDR3 covers 15 residues. V lost 4 bases to trimming and J lost 0 bases, with 10 bases between them. Germline CDR1 reads LNHDA; CDR2 reads SQIVND (reference sequence). Here the CDR3 reads CASSNTEHSYNEQFF. The CDR3 DNA reads as TGTGCCAGTAGTAATACAGAACACTCCTACAATGAGCAGTTCTTC.

The V call is TRBV10-3, the J call TRBJ1-1; no definite D call. V gave up 6 bases and J gave up 7 bases, with 9 bases separating them. CDR3 length equals 11 residues. Germline V gene sequence: CDR1 ENHRY, CDR2 SYGVKD. The CDR3 here is CAIREVGEAFF. In DNA, the CDR3 is TGTGCCATCAGGGAAGTGGGTGAAGCTTTCTTT.